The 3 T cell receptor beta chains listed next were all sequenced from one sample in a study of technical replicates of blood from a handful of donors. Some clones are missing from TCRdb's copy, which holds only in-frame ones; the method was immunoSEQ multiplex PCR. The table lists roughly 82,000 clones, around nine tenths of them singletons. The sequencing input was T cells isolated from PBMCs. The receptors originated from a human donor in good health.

The CDR3 nucleotides read TGTGCCAGCAGTACCATGACTAGCGGGCGATACTACAATGAGCAGTTCTTC. Protein product: CASSTMTSGRYYNEQFF. The V and J genes are TRBV27 and TRBJ2-1; 10 nucleotides line up with TRBD2. Germline CDR1 reads MNHEY; CDR2 reads SMNVEV (reference sequence). Trimming took 5 bases from V and 3 from J; bases not matched to a gene: 10. CDR3 length equals 17 residues.

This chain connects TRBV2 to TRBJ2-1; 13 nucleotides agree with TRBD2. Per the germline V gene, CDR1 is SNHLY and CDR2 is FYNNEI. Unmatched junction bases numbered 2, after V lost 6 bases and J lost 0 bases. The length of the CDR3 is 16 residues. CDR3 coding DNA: TGTGCCAGCAGCGGACTAGCGGGAGACTCCTACAATGAGCAGTTCTTC. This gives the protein CASSGLAGDSYNEQFF.

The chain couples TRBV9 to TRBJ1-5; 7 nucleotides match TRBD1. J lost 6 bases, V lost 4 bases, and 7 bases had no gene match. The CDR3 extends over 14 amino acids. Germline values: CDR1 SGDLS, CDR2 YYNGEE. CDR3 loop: CASSPGGDSQPQHF. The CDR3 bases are TGTGCCAGCAGCCCCGGGGGGGACAGTCAGCCCCAGCATTTT.